The clone carrying this T cell receptor (beta chain) was counted many times. The V end was cut by 3 bases, the J end by 0 bases, with 11 bases between. The CDR3 is made up of 15 amino acids. The germline gives CDR1 MNHEY, CDR2 SMNVEV (reference sequence). In the authors' workflow: The assay estimated nucleated cells by amplifying reference gene primers. This table comes from immunoSEQ multiplex PCR, and its TCRdb copy is limited to in-frame clones, with some not included. The DNA gave D and trimming, while V, J and clone size come from that table. The sample consists of roughly 260,000 clones, around 85% of them appearing once. The record originates from a study of blood T cell repertoires in COVID-19. Study overall: Whether acute or convalescent, the COVID-19 samples came from the United States, Italy and Spain. From T cells, B-cell-depleted T cells, or PBMCs came the material, which was cDNA or gDNA.

The chain joins TRBV27 to TRBJ1-2; D is undetermined. This receptor was taken from a woman aged 40 to 50 with active or convalescent COVID-19. Sequencing input: peripheral blood. CDR3 region: CASSLGQASNYGYTF. For the CDR3, the DNA is TGTGCCAGCAGTTTGGGCCAGGCATCTAACTATGGCTACACCTTC.